Below, 20 T cell receptor beta chains from the same sample are listed, as sequenced in a study of blood T cell repertoires in COVID-19. Profiling relied on immunoSEQ multiplex PCR, and the TCRdb table lists in-frame clones only, not all of them. The data show roughly 430,000 clones, with roughly 88% seen just once and over 2% held by the top ten. Source material: PBMCs or T cells enriched from blood (not recorded which). Source of these receptors: a woman aged 40 to 50 with acute COVID-19.

J is TRBJ2-7 and V is TRBV12-5; D ambiguous. The CDR3 consists of 13 residues. Trimming shortened V by 2 bases and J by 4 bases, and 9 bases separated the two germline ends. From germline, CDR1 is LGHNT and CDR2 FRNRAP. CDR3 nucleotide sequence: TGTGCTAGTGGTTTGATCTGCCGGTACGAGCAGTACTTC. It yields the protein CASGLICRYEQYF.

This chain links TRBV10-3 with TRBJ1-2, with TRBD1 as a possible D gene (5 bases). Germline V gene sequence: CDR1 ENHRY, CDR2 SYGVKD. The CDR3 runs to 15 residues. V gave up 0 bases and J gave up 8 bases, with 16 bases separating them. The CDR3: CAISESGTGHYGYTF. Written as DNA, the CDR3 is TGTGCCATCAGTGAGTCGGGAACAGGTCATTACGGCTACACCTTC.

The V call is TRBV2, the J call TRBJ2-1, with TRBD1 identical over 7 bases. CDR3 length equals 16 residues. Per the germline V gene, CDR1 is SNHLY and CDR2 is FYNNEI. V shed 5 bases, J shed 9 bases, and the junction held 16 bases outside the gene matches. The CDR3 DNA is TGTGCCAGCAGTCCGACAGAGACAGGGCTCGGCGGTGAGCAGTTCTTC. The encoded protein is CASSPTETGLGGEQFF.

The rearrangement uses TRBV11-2 and TRBJ2-4, with 10 bases identical to TRBD1. V was clipped by 1 base and J by 7 bases; unmatched bases: 4. The CDR3 spans 15 residues. CDR1 is SGHAT and CDR2 is FQNNGV in the germline V gene. The CDR3 here is CASSLAGGQGNIQYF. The DNA for the CDR3 is TGTGCCAGCAGCTTAGCCGGGGGACAGGGGAACATTCAGTACTTC.

The gene calls are TRBV11-2 and TRBJ2-7; 7 bases align to TRBD2. The CDR3 has 15 residues. The J segment lost 3 bases and the V segment lost 1 base, leaving 6 bases of the junction unmatched. Germline V gives CDR1 SGHAT, CDR2 FQNNGV. The CDR3 nucleotides read TGTGCCAGCAGCTTAGGTACTGGGGAGGGCTACGAGCAGTACTTC. Translated: CASSLGTGEGYEQYF.

The chain employs TRBV9 and TRBJ1-3; perhaps TRBD1 as D (5 bases). Germline lookup yields CDR1 SGDLS and CDR2 YYNGEE. The CDR3 length is 14 residues. Trimming pared 0 bases from V and 7 bases from J, leaving 11 bases between. This chain's CDR3 is CASSVVGGRNTIYF. The CDR3 nucleotides read TGTGCCAGCAGCGTAGTCGGGGGGAGGAACACCATATATTTT.

This clone was seen a single time. The chain combines TRBV19 with TRBJ1-5; a weak D match, TRBD1 (6 bases). Germline values: CDR1 LNHDA, CDR2 SQIVND (reference sequence). The V gene lost 2 bases and the J gene lost 2 bases, with 7 bases spanning the gap. There are 14 residues in the CDR3. The CDR3 loop is CASSINRGNQPQHF. CDR3 nucleotide sequence: TGTGCCAGTAGTATAAACAGGGGCAATCAGCCCCAGCATTTT. Drawing the rest from reference TRBV19 and TRBJ1-5, the complete variable domain is DGGITQSPKYLFRKEGQNVTLSCEQNLNHDAMYWYRQDPGQGLRLIYYSQIVNDFQKGDIAEGYSVSREKKESFPLTVTSAQKNPTAFYLCASSINRGNQPQHFGDGTRLSIL.

This clone was counted a few times. This rearrangement joins TRBV2 to TRBJ2-6; 10 positions match TRBD1. This CDR3 has 17 residues. The germline V gene encodes CDR1 SNHLY and CDR2 FYNNEI. J gave up 0 bases and V 8 bases, and 7 bases lay outside the gene matches. CDR3 sequence reads: CASGGTGAPSGANVLTF. CDR3 coding DNA: TGTGCCAGCGGAGGGACAGGGGCCCCCTCTGGGGCCAACGTCCTGACTTTC.

The chain recombines TRBV2 with TRBJ1-5; D is ambiguous. There are 14 residues in the CDR3. Germline CDR1 SNHLY, CDR2 FYNNEI. V lost 6 bases and J lost 7, with 16 bases in between. Here the CDR3 reads CASRSVVSEQPQHF. The CDR3 coding sequence is TGTGCCAGCAGGAGCGTGGTCAGTGAACAGCCCCAGCATTTT.

For the CDR3, the DNA is TGTGCCAGTAGTACTGGACGGGGCTCTGGAAACACCATATATTTT. Protein sequence: CASSTGRGSGNTIYF. V gene TRBV19 combines with J gene TRBJ1-3; D remains ambiguous. Germline lookup yields CDR1 LNHDA and CDR2 SQIVND (reference sequence). V was trimmed by 4 bases and J by 0 bases, leaving 10 bases between them. The CDR3 has 15 amino acids.

V and J are TRBV7-9 and TRBJ2-7; 9 bases map to TRBD1. There are 14 residues in the CDR3. From germline, CDR1 is SEHNR and CDR2 FQNEAQ (reference sequence). V shed 5 bases and J 10 bases; nucleotides not matched to a gene: 12. The chain's CDR3 is CASSAGYRGPYQYF. CDR3 nucleotide sequence: TGTGCCAGCAGCGCAGGATACAGGGGGCCCTATCAGTACTTC.

The chain uses TRBV18 and TRBJ1-3; the D gene is possibly TRBD1 (6 bases). Germline lookup yields CDR1 KGHSH and CDR2 LQKENI. V lost 2 bases, J lost 1 base, and 9 bases lay in between. The CDR3 sequence is 15 residues long. This chain's CDR3 is CASSPSGVSGNTIYF. The CDR3 nucleotides read TGTGCCAGCTCACCATCAGGGGTATCTGGAAACACCATATATTTT.

The V call is TRBV10-1, the J call TRBJ1-4; D call uncertain. Germline loops: CDR1 WNHNN, CDR2 SYGVQD (reference sequence). The germline V and J ends were trimmed by 3 bases and 8 bases, with 7 bases remaining between them. The CDR3 has 12 amino acids. CDR3 sequence reads: CASSDQAEKLFF. CDR3 sequence (DNA): TGCGCCAGCAGTGATCAGGCGGAAAAACTGTTTTTT.

This chain connects TRBV30 to TRBJ2-1; 7 bases agree with TRBD1. CDR1 is GTSNPN, CDR2 SVGIG, per germline (reference sequence). This CDR3 spans 14 amino acids. J was trimmed by 8 bases and V by 0 bases; bases with no gene match: 7. The CDR3 loop is CAWSVGTGDHEQFF. CDR3 nucleotide sequence: TGTGCCTGGAGTGTAGGAACAGGGGATCATGAGCAGTTCTTC. Using reference TRBV30 and TRBJ2-1 for the parts outside the CDR3, the full variable domain is SQTIHQWPATLVQPVGSPLSLECTVEGTSNPNLYWYRQAAGRGLQLLFYSVGIGQISSEVPQNLSASRPQDRQFILSSKKLLLSDSGFYLCAWSVGTGDHEQFFGPGTRLTVL.

The rearrangement uses TRBV6-5 and TRBJ1-1, with 10 bases aligning to TRBD1. V dropped 4 bases and J dropped 1; count of bases not matched to a gene: 3. The CDR3 loop spans 15 amino acids. Germline V gene sequence: CDR1 MNHEY, CDR2 SVGAGI. The CDR3 bases are TGTGCCAGCAGTTGGGGGGACAGGGGGAACACTGAAGCTTTCTTT. Its protein is CASSWGDRGNTEAFF.

The chain uses TRBV14 and TRBJ1-2; 7 bases line up with TRBD1. The CDR3 has 16 residues. With 2 bases clipped from V and 0 bases from J, the junction kept 6 bases outside the gene matches. Germline CDR1 is SGHDN and CDR2 is FVKESK. The CDR3 region has the DNA TGTGCCAGCAGCCAACAGAGGGGGCTTTCTAACTATGGCTACACCTTC. This codes for CASSQQRGLSNYGYTF.

This chain joins TRBV10-1 and TRBJ1-5, with TRBD1 matching 11 bases. The J segment lost 6 bases and the V segment lost 5 bases, leaving 12 bases of the junction unmatched. The CDR3 has 17 amino acids. Germline V lookup: CDR1 WNHNN, CDR2 SYGVQD (reference sequence). DNA for the CDR3: TGCGCCAGCAGTTGGACAGGGGGCAGGTGGAGGGGTCAGCCCCAGCATTTT. Encoded protein: CASSWTGGRWRGQPQHF.

The V call is TRBV6-1, the J call TRBJ1-3; no firm D call. Trimming cost V 1 base and J 0 bases, with 7 bases left between them. The CDR3 contains 15 residues. Germline V lookup: CDR1 MNHNS, CDR2 SASEGT. The CDR3 loop is CASSEVVNSGNTIYF. CDR3 DNA: TGTGCCAGCAGTGAAGTTGTCAACTCTGGAAACACCATATATTTT.

The V gene is TRBV3-1 (or the pseudogene TRBV3-2), the J gene TRBJ2-1, with 9 bases aligning to TRBD2. The CDR3 is 16 amino acids. V was clipped by 1 base and J by 4 bases; unmatched bases: 5. Per germline, CDR1 LGHDT and CDR2 YNNKEL (reference sequence). CDR3 residues: CASSQVGGGVYNEQFF. The CDR3 DNA is TGTGCCAGCAGCCAAGTGGGCGGGGGGGTATACAATGAGCAGTTCTTC.

The chain has TRBV30 and TRBJ1-2; a possible D gene is TRBD1 (6 bases). The germline V gene has CDR1 GTSNPN and CDR2 SVGIG (reference sequence). V lost 0 bases to trimming and J lost 4 bases, with 12 bases between them. The CDR3 consists of 14 residues. The CDR3 loop reads CAWSVGGTGYGYTF. The CDR3 region has the DNA TGTGCCTGGAGTGTAGGGGGAACGGGCTATGGCTACACCTTC.